This TCR beta chain appears in the sequencing data of a study of blood T cell repertoires in COVID-19 (TCRdb year 2020). Context from the whole study: Samples from collaborators originated in the United States, Italy and Spain and spanned both the acute and convalescent phases of COVID-19. The material from the prospective study consisted of cDNA or gDNA derived from T cells, B-cell-depleted T cells, or PBMCs. Deeply sampled blood TCRbeta repertoires from subjects exposed to, actively infected with, or recovered from COVID-19 were included in the dataset. A freely available public database, intended as a resource for researchers studying the immune response to SARS-CoV-2, is where the repertoires were released. Samples were obtained from the ongoing ImmuneRACE study (first 160 participants) and from over 1,000 subjects provided by 6 global collaborators. A de-identified subject ID, COVID-19 status, age in years and sex were almost always included in the sample metadata. Where HLA class I and class II types were available, the types were taken from metadata supplied by the sample provider, not from assay-based typing. Overall study results and their limits: The amount of clinical and demographic metadata varied by source and participant and was provided uncurated.

About this clone itself: Its recognized antigen is unknown. There are no base qualities to consult, and no much larger clone falls within one base.

Whole blood was collected in K2EDTA tubes by collaborating institutions according to the institutions' own protocols. Collaborator samples were shipped for TCRbeta analysis as frozen whole blood, isolated PBMCs, or DNA extracted from either sample type. The CDR3 runs 15 amino acids, cysteine and phenylalanine included. The sequence is cut down to CDR3 DNA, 45 bases in frame from base 1. The germline V gene sets CDR1 to SGHTA and CDR2 to FQGNSA. V has 2 bases trimmed and J has 8 bases trimmed; junction bases matching no gene number 8. The immunoSEQ Assay, a bias-controlled multiplex PCR, was used to amplify TCRbeta CDR3 regions from genomic DNA. Regarding the original processing steps: Nucleated cell counts per sample were estimated from amplification of reference gene primers within the assay. To quantify the absolute abundance of each unique TCRbeta CDR3 rearrangement, sequence reads were collapsed and filtered. For each sample, productive Simpson clonality was calculated by taking the square root of Simpson's diversity index across productive rearrangements. The immuneACCESS repertoire file appears here via TCRdb, limited to in-frame rearrangements. These files lack a portion of the clones; in checked studies, under half of the deficit traces to unresolved V genes, and the cause of the others is not known. V, J and clone size derive from that table, while D and trimming were established from the DNA sequence. This sample is represented by 55,000 to 75,000 clones; 89% of them were singletons. The ten largest clonotypes hold over 1.2% of the sample.

This clonotype originated in a man between 60 and 70 years old with acute or convalescent COVID-19. Sequencing was carried out using peripheral blood. The sequence links TRBV7-2 to TRBJ1-2; the junction holds 10 bases that match TRBD1. The CDR3 corresponds to CASSLTRQGARGYTF. The DNA sequence is TGTGCCAGCAGCTTAACAAGACAGGGGGCAAGAGGCTACACCTTC.